This record looks at one T cell receptor (beta chain) sequence and its context. This entry is derived from a study of blood T cell repertoires in COVID-19. Study background: Nucleic acid was either cDNA or gDNA, and it came from T cells, B-cell-depleted T cells, or PBMCs.

Clones were read by immunoSEQ multiplex PCR, and TCRdb kept only the in-frame ones, dropping some. This table holds some 110,000 clones, roughly 78% found once. The clonotype originates from a man between 60 and 70 years old with active or convalescent COVID-19. Input material: peripheral blood.

The CDR3 loop reads CASSLPVTARDSPLHF. CDR3 in DNA: TGTGCCAGCAGCTTACCAGTAACAGCCAGGGATTCACCCCTCCACTTT. This chain joins TRBV7-2 and TRBJ1-6; D might be TRBD1 (5 bases). V was clipped by 2 bases and J by 8 bases, with 16 bases between them. Per germline, CDR1 SGHTA and CDR2 FQGNSA. The CDR3 contains 16 residues.